This entry is about one T cell receptor (beta chain). Its antigen is not known. Other DNA sequences in this sample translate to the same CDR3. PCR employed 60 Vbeta and 13 Jbeta primers. TCRdb keeps only in-frame clones here, not all; method: immunoSEQ multiplex PCR. The table has some 130,000 clones, under 85% seen once. This specimen belongs to a study of cytomegalovirus exposure and HLA in healthy donors. On the study more broadly: For the approximately 400 genotyped donors, roughly 80% fell within the Caucasian-associated ancestry cluster. Study results and caveats: A link between a missense DCLRE1C variant and TCR beta V- and J-gene trimming emerged from a later analysis. A later analysis found TCR association rates differed by HLA locus, highest for DRB1 and lowest for HLA-C.

The source is a woman aged 45 to 65 in good health and CMV-seropositive. Material for sequencing was PBMCs.

The CDR3 region is CSVGGGGYEQYF. Here the CDR3 DNA reads TGCAGCGTTGGCGGTGGGGGGTACGAGCAGTACTTC. V is TRBV29-1 and J is TRBJ2-7; a weak D match, TRBD2 (6 bases). CDR3 length: 12 amino acids. Germline values: CDR1 SQVTM, CDR2 ANQGSEA. Trimming shortened V by 4 bases and J by 4 bases, and 11 bases separated the two germline ends.